The 26 T cell receptor beta chains reported below all come from one sample, sequenced in a study of Ad26.COV2.S vaccination and SARS-CoV-2 variants. The data were produced by immunoSEQ multiplex PCR, yet TCRdb's version contains in-frame clones alone and is incomplete. The sample has about 680,000 clones; 89% are singletons. The treatment here: roughly 20 received Ad26.COV2.S at low or high dose, single or two shots; a few received placebo; per-sample allocation not given. Repertoires come from day 63 after the first vaccine or placebo injection. The specimen was peripheral blood, collected in a trial of Ad26.COV2.S vaccine versus placebo. The receptor set was obtained from a person between 18 and 65 years old who received the Ad26.COV2.S COVID-19 vaccine or a placebo.

The chain employs TRBV6-5 and TRBJ2-1; the D gene is possibly TRBD2 (7 bases). Germline assignment: CDR1 MNHEY and CDR2 SVGAGI. Trimming cost V 0 bases and J 4 bases, with 13 bases left between them. This CDR3 is 16 amino acids long. The CDR3 region is CASSYSLGGVYNEQFF. The DNA of the CDR3 is TGTGCCAGCAGTTACTCTTTAGGGGGGGTTTACAATGAGCAGTTCTTC.

This clone was observed once. This sequence joins TRBV29-1 and TRBJ1-2; a possible D gene is TRBD1 (6 bases). The germline CDR1 and CDR2 sequences are SQVTM and ANQGSEA. Trimming cost V 6 bases and J 6 bases, with 17 bases left between them. The CDR3 runs 13 residues. DNA for the CDR3: TGCAGCGTCCTGAGATGGGACAAAGATGGCTACACCTTC. This encodes CSVLRWDKDGYTF. Combining the CDR3 with reference TRBV29-1 and TRBJ1-2 gives the whole variable domain SAVISQKPSRDICQRGTSLTIQCQVDSQVTMMFWYRQQPGQSLTLIATANQGSEATYESGFVIDKFPISRPNLTFSTLTVSNMSPEDSSIYLCSVLRWDKDGYTFGSGTRLTVV.

The chain employs TRBV5-8 and TRBJ2-7; D gene uncertain. CDR3 length: 13 residues. V was pared by 0 bases and J by 5 bases, with 9 bases between. Germline CDR1 and CDR2: SGHTS and YDEGEE. The CDR3 coding sequence is TGTGCCAGCAGCTTGGGTGGATCGGACGAGCAGTACTTC. Translating it yields CASSLGGSDEQYF. Together with reference TRBV5-8 and TRBJ2-7, the CDR3 gives the full variable domain: EAGVTQSPTHLIKTRGQQATLRCSPISGHTSVYWYQQALGLGLQFLLWYDEGEERNRGNFPPRFSGRQFPNYSSELNVNALELEDSALYLCASSLGGSDEQYFGPGTRLTVT.

V usage is TRBV13 and J usage is TRBJ2-2, with D possibly TRBD1 on 6 matching bases. CDR3 length equals 17 residues. Between the trimmed V and J ends, which lost 4 bases and 2 bases, there was a span of 17 bases. The V gene's germline CDR1 is PRHDT and CDR2 FYEKMQ (reference sequence). The CDR3 reads CASSYRLGTTNTGELFF. The CDR3 DNA reads TGTGCCAGCAGCTACCGCCTGGGGACAACTAACACCGGGGAGCTGTTTTTT.

V and J are TRBV6-5 and TRBJ1-3; 8 bases map to TRBD1. Germline CDR1 and CDR2: MNHEY and SVGAGI. This CDR3 contains 15 residues. The V and J ends lost 5 bases and 4 bases, in that order; junction bases with no gene match: 7. CDR3 bases: TGTGCCAGCAGTCAGGACAGGGTAGTAGGAAACACCATATATTTT. This encodes CASSQDRVVGNTIYF.

This chain links TRBV7-9 with TRBJ1-4; tentative D call: TRBD1 (6 bases). Germline lookup yields CDR1 SEHNR and CDR2 FQNEAQ (reference sequence). Deletions cut 6 bases from V and 8 bases from J, with 16 bases between. The CDR3 loop spans 14 amino acids. CDR3 bases: TGTGCCAGCAGTCTGCTACAGGGTGAGGAAAAACTGTTTTTT. The encoded protein is CASSLLQGEEKLFF.

The chain joins TRBV7-2 to TRBJ2-7, with 7 bases fitting TRBD1. The CDR3 extends over 13 amino acids. The ends lost 5 bases at V and 2 bases at J; junction bases unmatched: 3. Germline lookup yields CDR1 SGHTA and CDR2 FQGNSA. CDR3 nucleotides: TGTGCCAGCAGCAAACAGGGGCCCTACGAGCAGTACTTC. Protein sequence: CASSKQGPYEQYF.

The chain combines TRBV7-2 with TRBJ1-5; 12 bases fit TRBD1. The CDR3 is made up of 17 amino acids. The germline V gene has CDR1 SGHTA and CDR2 FQGNSA. The V segment lost 3 bases and the J segment 5 bases; nucleotides outside the gene matches: 8. The CDR3 nucleotides are TGTGCCAGCAGCTTTTCACCGGGACAGGGGGCTGATCAGCCCCAGCATTTT. It yields the protein CASSFSPGQGADQPQHF.

This chain links TRBV18 with TRBJ2-3, with D tentatively TRBD1 (5 bases). The CDR3 totals 16 residues. V was shortened by 3 bases and J by 2 bases, with 15 bases between the two germline ends. CDR1 KGHSH and CDR2 LQKENI come from the germline V gene. In DNA, the CDR3 is TGTGCCAGCTCACCCTACGCTCGGACAAACACAGATACGCAGTATTTT. Its protein is CASSPYARTNTDTQYF.

The genes are TRBV7-2 and TRBJ2-7, with 8 bases that match TRBD2. Germline V CDR1 and CDR2: SGHTA, FQGNSA. With 4 bases clipped from V and 2 bases from J, the junction kept 7 bases outside the gene matches. There are 15 residues in the CDR3. In DNA form, the CDR3 reads TGTGCCAGCAGCTCCGGGACTAGTGGGCCCTACGAGCAGTACTTC. Translated, it gives CASSSGTSGPYEQYF.

The gene calls are TRBV4-1 and TRBJ2-1; 12 bases map to TRBD2. Germline CDR1 and CDR2: MGHRA and YSYEKL. This CDR3 region has 16 residues. The junction had 6 bases not matched to a gene; V was cut back by 1 base and J by 8 bases. The DNA of the CDR3 is TGCGCCAGCAGCCAAGCCTCTAGCGGGGGGGCCTATGAGCAGTTCTTC. It yields the protein CASSQASSGGAYEQFF.

This chain uses TRBV6-1 with TRBJ2-7; D is undetermined. Germline loops: CDR1 MNHNS, CDR2 SASEGT. Trimming removed 3 bases at V and 1 base at J, with 7 bases between. CDR3 length equals 13 residues. CDR3 sequence reads: CASSDGRSYEQYF. The CDR3, as DNA: TGTGCCAGCAGTGACGGACGGTCCTACGAGCAGTACTTC.

The CDR3, as DNA: TGTGCCAGCAGTTTAGTTGGGGATCGCGGCTACACCTTC. Protein: CASSLVGDRGYTF. The V gene is TRBV12-3 or TRBV12-4, the J gene TRBJ1-2, with D uncertain. This CDR3 spans 13 amino acids. V shed 1 base and J shed 8 bases, with 11 bases lying between them.

CDR3 in amino acids: CASSLLGEGSPLHF. The DNA of the CDR3 is TGTGCCAGCAGCTTGTTAGGGGAGGGTTCACCCCTCCACTTT. This chain uses TRBV5-4 with TRBJ1-6, with D perhaps TRBD1 (5 bases). Trimming left V 1 base short and J 9 bases short, with 11 bases between. Germline V lookup: CDR1 SGHNT, CDR2 YYREEE (reference sequence). The CDR3 length is 14 residues. The variable domain in full, with the rest retrieved from reference TRBV5-4 and TRBJ1-6, is ETGVTQSPTHLIKTRGQQVTLRCSSQSGHNTVSWYQQALGQGPQFIFQYYREEENGRGNFPPRFSGLQFPNYSSELNVNALELDDSALYLCASSLLGEGSPLHFGNGTRLTVT.

The rearrangement joins TRBV7-9 to TRBJ1-1; 10 bases are a match to TRBD1. V shed 1 base, J shed 6 bases, and the junction held 8 bases outside the gene matches. The CDR3 extends over 16 amino acids. The germline gives CDR1 SEHNR, CDR2 FQNEAQ (reference sequence). The CDR3 DNA follows: TGTGCCAGCAGCTTAGAGGGGACAGGGGTCCGGTCTGAAGCTTTCTTT. It codes for CASSLEGTGVRSEAFF.

The chain is built from TRBV5-1 and TRBJ2-5; 12 bases agree with TRBD2. This CDR3 region has 16 residues. CDR1 is SGHRS and CDR2 is YFSETQ in the germline V gene. V was clipped by 3 bases and J by 1 base; unmatched bases: 4. The CDR3 is CASSSPTSGGQETQYF. The CDR3 DNA reads as TGCGCCAGCAGCTCCCCGACTAGCGGGGGCCAAGAGACCCAGTACTTC.

The chain couples TRBV15 to TRBJ2-7, with 7 bases aligning to TRBD2. Germline CDR1 reads LNHNV; CDR2 reads YYDKDF (reference sequence). The CDR3 length is 14 residues. The J segment lost 4 bases and the V segment lost 4 bases, leaving 7 bases of the junction unmatched. CDR3 loop: CATSTTRERYEQYF. The CDR3 coding sequence is TGTGCCACCAGCACTACGCGGGAGAGGTACGAGCAGTACTTC.

J is TRBJ2-7 and V is TRBV6-2 or TRBV6-3; the D gene is possibly TRBD2 (5 bases). The CDR3 is 12 amino acids. Germline lookup yields CDR1 MNHEY and CDR2 SVGEGT. Trimming removed 6 bases from V and 0 bases from J, with 6 bases in between. The CDR3 coding sequence is TGTGCCAGCAGCCGGGGCTCCTACGAGCAGTACTTC. As protein: CASSRGSYEQYF.

The J gene is TRBJ2-6, the V gene TRBV19; D possibly corresponds to TRBD1 (6 bases). The CDR3 contains 15 residues. The ends were cut back, 5 bases at V and 2 bases at J, with 10 bases in the middle. From germline, CDR1 is LNHDA and CDR2 SQIVND (reference sequence). The CDR3 DNA reads as TGTGCCAGTAGTCAGCCAGGGGCTGGGGCCAACGTCCTGACTTTC. Amino acid sequence: CASSQPGAGANVLTF. The complete variable domain, with remaining parts taken from reference TRBV19 and TRBJ2-6, reads DGGITQSPKYLFRKEGQNVTLSCEQNLNHDAMYWYRQDPGQGLRLIYYSQIVNDFQKGDIAEGYSVSREKKESFPLTVTSAQKNPTAFYLCASSQPGAGANVLTFGAGSRLTVL.

V gene TRBV27 combines with J gene TRBJ1-5; D unclear. Germline V gene lookup returns CDR1 MNHEY and CDR2 SMNVEV (reference sequence). V shed 6 bases and J shed 0 bases, with 12 bases lying between them. The CDR3 spans 15 residues. For the CDR3, the DNA is TGTGCCAGCAGGATCCAGTCTTATAGCAATCAGCCCCAGCATTTT. Protein product: CASRIQSYSNQPQHF.

This chain links TRBV11-3 with TRBJ2-1, with TRBD2 matching 9 bases. The CDR3 has 13 amino acids. Trimming at V came to 5 bases and at J to 8 bases, leaving 4 bases not matched to a gene. The V gene's germline CDR1 is SGHNT and CDR2 YENEEA. CDR3 region: CASSKGLAYEQFF. CDR3 DNA sequence: TGTGCCAGCAGCAAGGGACTAGCATATGAGCAGTTCTTC. Drawing the rest from reference TRBV11-3 and TRBJ2-1, the complete variable domain is EAGVVQSPRYKIIEKKQPVAFWCNPISGHNTLYWYLQNLGQGPELLIRYENEEAVDDSQLPKDRFSAERLKGVDSTLKIQPAELGDSAVYLCASSKGLAYEQFFGPGTRLTVL.

Only one count was recorded for this clone. This chain uses TRBV19 with TRBJ2-3, with 7 bases aligning to TRBD2. The germline V gene encodes CDR1 LNHDA and CDR2 SQIVND (reference sequence). The CDR3 totals 14 residues. Trimming at V came to 8 bases and at J to 5 bases, leaving 10 bases not matched to a gene. The CDR3 protein is CASGSRGKGDTQYF. CDR3 nucleotide sequence: TGTGCCAGTGGCTCGCGGGGGAAGGGAGATACGCAGTATTTT.

The gene calls are TRBV30 and TRBJ2-2, with D possibly being TRBD2 (6 bases). This CDR3 spans 15 amino acids. V was cut by 8 bases and J by 0 bases, with 16 bases left in between. Looked up from germline, CDR1 is GTSNPN and CDR2 is SVGIG (reference sequence). In DNA, the CDR3 is TGTGCCGTGCTCGGGGGACGAGCGAACACCGGGGAGCTGTTTTTT. Its protein product is CAVLGGRANTGELFF.

J is TRBJ2-7 and V is TRBV19; 7 positions agree with TRBD1. The CDR3 is 13 amino acids. The germline V gene encodes CDR1 LNHDA and CDR2 SQIVND (reference sequence). Losses at the gene ends were 4 bases for V and 7 bases for J; bases not matched to a gene: 7. The CDR3 nucleotides read TGTGCCAGTAGTAGCAGACAGGGTGTAGAGCAGTACTTC. It is translated as CASSSRQGVEQYF.

As for this clone: Other DNA variants within this sample encode the same CDR3. The J gene is TRBJ2-7, the V gene TRBV9, with TRBD1 matching 9 bases. The CDR3 is made up of 14 amino acids. Germline V gene sequence: CDR1 SGDLS, CDR2 YYNGEE. V lost 0 bases and J lost 2; bases outside the gene matches: 0. CDR3 region: CASSVGQGAYEQYF. CDR3 bases: TGTGCCAGCAGCGTAGGACAGGGGGCCTACGAGCAGTACTTC.

In DNA form, the CDR3 reads TGTGCCAGCAGCTTAATAGGGGCCACTGAAGCTTTCTTT. This translates into CASSLIGATEAFF. The V gene is TRBV7-9, the J gene TRBJ1-1; D is possibly TRBD1 (5 bases). This CDR3 comprises 13 residues. V gave up 2 bases and J gave up 4 bases, with 8 bases separating them. The germline CDR1 and CDR2 sequences are SEHNR and FQNEAQ (reference sequence).